The rows below give T cell receptor beta chains drawn from one sample of a study of OX40 agonist ivuxolimab in advanced cancers. Only in-frame clones appear in the TCRdb table, and some are missing; sequencing was by immunoSEQ multiplex PCR. The data hold over 50,000 clones, with roughly 85% observed a single time. The sequenced sample was CD4+ or CD8+ T cells sorted from blood, obtained in a trial of the OX40 agonist ivuxolimab. Receptors originate from an adult with an advanced solid tumor such as melanoma, head and neck, liver or kidney cancer. Both conserved end residues are part of each CDR3. A D gene is named only where the DNA matches it firmly. Size is stated for part of the rows, as once, few or many counts, or as a class when the clone is expanded.

CDR3	DNA	V	J	D	size
CASSPYDGASGNTIYF	TGTGCCAGCTCACCATACGACGGAGCCTCTGGAAACACCATATATTTT	TRBV18	TRBJ1-3	NA	once
CASSVDGGPLF	TGTGCCAGCAGCGTAGACGGGGGGCCTCTCTTC	TRBV9	TRBJ2-1	NA	NA
CASSPSAARGQETQYF	TGTGCCAGCAGCCCGTCCGCTGCGAGGGGGCAAGAGACCCAGTACTTC	TRBV5-4	TRBJ2-5	NA	NA
CASSLHAGGGTGELFF	TGTGCCAGCAGCTTACACGCGGGGGGTGGAACCGGGGAGCTGTTTTTT	TRBV7-2	TRBJ2-2	TRBD2	NA
CASSPGQGTIGGTDTQYF	TGTGCCAGCTCACCCGGACAGGGTACAATCGGAGGCACAGATACGCAGTATTTT	TRBV18	TRBJ2-3	TRBD1	NA
CASSPQGNQPQHF	TGTGCCAGTAGTCCACAGGGGAATCAGCCCCAGCATTTT	TRBV19	TRBJ1-5	TRBD1	NA
CASSPSGVSYEQYF	TGCGCCAGCAGCCCGTCAGGCGTCTCCTACGAGCAGTACTTC	TRBV5-1	TRBJ2-7	NA	NA
CASTRSRIGSYEQYF	TGTGCCAGCACTCGGTCCCGTATCGGCTCCTACGAGCAGTACTTC	TRBV6-6	TRBJ2-7	NA	NA
CASRQTSRTYEQYF	TGTGCCAGCAGGCAGACTAGCAGGACCTACGAGCAGTACTTC	TRBV28	TRBJ2-7	TRBD2	NA
CASSVGQGGYEQYF	TGTGCCAGCAGCGTAGGACAGGGTGGGTACGAGCAGTACTTC	TRBV11-3	TRBJ2-7	TRBD1	few
CSVLVGYEQYF	TGCAGCGTACTAGTCGGCTACGAGCAGTACTTC	TRBV29-1	TRBJ2-7	NA	few
CAISESAWTSTDTQYF	TGTGCCATCAGTGAGTCAGCCTGGACTAGCACAGATACGCAGTATTTT	TRBV10-3	TRBJ2-3	NA	NA
CASSAGPLGNQPQHF	TGCGCCAGCAGCGCGGGACCGCTTGGCAATCAGCCCCAGCATTTT	TRBV5-1	TRBJ1-5	NA	NA
CASRGFQDTYEQYF	TGTGCCAGCAGAGGGTTTCAGGATACCTACGAGCAGTACTTC	TRBV27	TRBJ2-7	NA	NA
CASSYSGQGLGYTF	TGTGCCAGCAGTTACTCGGGACAGGGATTGGGCTACACCTTC	TRBV6-6	TRBJ1-2	TRBD1	NA
CASSLGGGGEETQYF	TGTGCCAGCAGCTTAGGAGGTGGGGGGGAAGAGACCCAGTACTTC	TRBV7-2	TRBJ2-5	TRBD2	NA
CASSSIGWDREQYF	TGTGCCAGCAGCTCAATCGGGTGGGACCGCGAGCAGTACTTC	TRBV7-9	TRBJ2-7	NA	NA
CASSPGGGGDSNEQFF	TGTGCCAGCAGCCCTGGGGGCGGGGGGGACTCCAATGAGCAGTTCTTC	TRBV7-9	TRBJ2-1	TRBD2	NA
CASSPSLQGQPQHF	TGTGCCAGCAGTCCCTCTTTACAGGGACAGCCCCAGCATTTT	TRBV27	TRBJ1-5	NA	once
CASSLASHNQPQHF	TGTGCCAGCAGCTTAGCGAGCCACAATCAGCCCCAGCATTTT	TRBV7-9	TRBJ1-5	NA	NA
CASSRVQGETQYF	TGTGCCAGCAGCCGGGTACAGGGAGAGACCCAGTACTTC	TRBV28	TRBJ2-5	NA	NA
CASHPTGPEYNEQFF	TGCGCCAGCCACCCGACAGGGCCCGAGTACAATGAGCAGTTCTTC	TRBV5-1	TRBJ2-1	TRBD1	NA
CAWSPQGDQPQHF	TGTGCCTGGAGTCCACAGGGGGACCAGCCCCAGCATTTT	TRBV30	TRBJ1-5	TRBD1	once
CAWSVNWGESEKLFF	TGTGCCTGGAGTGTAAACTGGGGGGAAAGTGAAAAACTGTTTTTT	TRBV30	TRBJ1-4	NA	NA
CASSLRGRTRATGELFF	TGTGCCAGCAGCTTAAGGGGTCGGACCAGAGCCACCGGGGAGCTGTTTTTT	TRBV7-9	TRBJ2-2	NA	few
CSATSTDTQYF	TGCAGTGCTACCTCCACAGATACGCAGTATTTT	TRBV20-1	TRBJ2-3	NA	NA
CASTIGMGGSDTQYF	TGTGCCAGCACCATAGGAATGGGAGGGTCCGATACGCAGTATTTT	TRBV6-1	TRBJ2-3	TRBD2	NA
CASSTSGVAGQETQYF	TGTGCCAGCAGCACGTCCGGGGTAGCCGGACAAGAGACCCAGTACTTC	TRBV5-6	TRBJ2-5	NA	NA
CASSLGVLNEKLFF	TGTGCCAGCAGCTTGGGGGTGTTAAATGAAAAACTGTTTTTT	TRBV7-9	TRBJ1-4	NA	NA
CASRLGYNEQFF	TGTGCCAGCAGGCTCGGGTACAATGAGCAGTTCTTC	TRBV6-1	TRBJ2-1	NA	NA
CASSLGTSGGTDTQYF	TGCGCCAGCAGCTTGGGGACTAGCGGGGGCACAGATACGCAGTATTTT	TRBV5-1	TRBJ2-3	TRBD2	NA
CASSRDRQETQYF	TGTGCCAGCAGCCGGGACAGGCAAGAGACCCAGTACTTC	TRBV11-2	TRBJ2-5	TRBD1	NA
CAAGTQNSNQPQHF	TGTGCTGCTGGGACGCAGAATAGCAATCAGCCCCAGCATTTT	TRBV19	TRBJ1-5	NA	NA
CASSKVPGQFDGYTF	TGTGCCAGCAGCAAGGTGCCGGGACAGTTCGACGGCTACACCTTC	TRBV6-6	TRBJ1-2	TRBD1	NA
CASSSWTGPNEQFF	TGTGCCAGCAGCTCTTGGACAGGGCCCAATGAGCAGTTCTTC	TRBV9	TRBJ2-1	TRBD1	NA
CASSLNRGGGTDTQYF	TGTGCCAGCAGCTTAAATCGGGGGGGCGGCACAGATACGCAGTATTTT	TRBV13	TRBJ2-3	TRBD2	NA
CASSYSGAELRAFF	TGTGCCAGCAGTTACTCAGGGGCAGAGTTGAGAGCTTTCTTT	TRBV6-5	TRBJ1-1	NA	NA